A selection of T cell receptor beta chains follows, all from one sample in a study of blood T cell repertoires in COVID-19. Assay used: immunoSEQ multiplex PCR; TCRdb lists only in-frame clones, some missing. This table has some 350,000 clones, approximately 87% appearing once. The sample taken for sequencing was peripheral blood. The receptor source for this set is a woman aged 50 to 65 with COVID-19, enrolled during active disease. The CDR3 runs from the conserved cysteine through the conserved F or W. The D gene is left open where the match is weak. Rows give clone size only sometimes, using once, few, many, or a class for an expanded clone.

CASSRDSSYGYTF TGTGCCAGCAGCCGAGACAGTTCCTATGGCTACACCTTC 13 NA TRBJ1-2 TRBV11-2 NA
CASSIPTGKYGNTIYF TGTGCCAGTAGTATTCCGACAGGGAAATACGGAAACACCATATATTTT 16 TRBD1 TRBJ1-3 TRBV19 NA
CASSIITGSTNEKLFF TGTGCCAGTAGTATCATAACAGGGTCAACTAATGAAAAACTGTTTTTT 16 NA TRBJ1-4 TRBV19 NA
CASSFFPGQAGYTF TGTGCCAGCAGCTTTTTTCCGGGACAGGCTGGCTACACCTTC 14 TRBD1 TRBJ1-2 TRBV7-9 NA
CASSHGQVLEQFF TGCGCCAGCAGCCATGGACAGGTTCTTGAGCAGTTCTTC 13 TRBD1 TRBJ2-1 TRBV4-1 NA
CASSLGLGTGVNEQYF TGTGCCAGCAGCTTAGGCCTCGGGACAGGGGTTAACGAGCAGTACTTC 16 TRBD1 TRBJ2-7 TRBV13 NA
CATSESGTQTQYF TGTGCCACCAGTGAAAGCGGAACGCAGACCCAGTACTTC 13 NA TRBJ2-5 TRBV24-1 NA
CASSFPGQTYEQYF TGTGCCAGCAGCTTCCCAGGACAGACTTACGAGCAGTACTTC 14 NA TRBJ2-7 TRBV7-6 NA
CSVPKGTTLSTDTQYF TGCAGCGTACCGAAGGGGACTACCCTTAGCACAGATACGCAGTATTTT 16 TRBD2 TRBJ2-3 TRBV29-1 NA
CASSLERIAGVEQFF TGTGCCAGCAGCTTAGAGAGAATAGCGGGAGTTGAGCAGTTCTTC 15 TRBD2 TRBJ2-1 TRBV7-9 NA
CAWLRGTSGSKDTQYF TGTGCCTGGTTGCGAGGGACTAGCGGGAGTAAAGATACGCAGTATTTT 16 TRBD2 TRBJ2-3 TRBV30 NA
CSVSRGETQYF TGCAGTGTAAGCAGGGGGGAGACCCAGTACTTC 11 TRBD1 TRBJ2-5 TRBV20-1 NA
CASSFSDYGYTF TGTGCCAGCAGCTTCTCCGACTATGGCTACACCTTC 12 NA TRBJ1-2 TRBV7-9 NA
CATSRGGRGNAGELFF TGTGCCACCAGCAGAGGGGGCAGGGGTAATGCCGGGGAGCTGTTTTTT 16 NA TRBJ2-2 TRBV15 once
CASSPTIIRETQYF TGTGCCAGCAGCCCGACTATAATCCGAGAGACCCAGTACTTC 14 NA TRBJ2-5 TRBV11-2 NA
CAWGTGSGSLSYEQYF TGTGCCTGGGGGACCGGTAGCGGGAGCCTCTCCTACGAGCAGTACTTC 16 TRBD2 TRBJ2-7 TRBV30 NA
CASSQQLAVTGELFF TGTGCCAGCAGCCAACAACTAGCGGTGACCGGGGAGCTGTTTTTT 15 TRBD2 TRBJ2-2 TRBV3-1/TRBV3-2 once
CASSQDSSYNSPLHF TGTGCCAGCAGCCAGGACAGCTCCTATAATTCACCCCTCCACTTT 15 NA TRBJ1-6 TRBV6-2/TRBV6-3 NA
CASSSRFLAGGTRGQYF TGTGCTAGCAGTTCCCGATTTCTAGCGGGAGGGACCCGGGGCCAGTACTTC 17 TRBD2 TRBJ2-5 TRBV7-9 NA
CASSPPGTTEQYF TGTGCCAGCTCACCTCCCGGGACAACCGAGCAGTACTTC 13 NA TRBJ2-7 TRBV18 NA
CASGTQGFSPLHF TGTGCCAGCGGAACTCAGGGATTTTCACCCCTCCACTTT 13 NA TRBJ1-6 TRBV7-9 NA
CASSLGHTEAFF TGTGCCAGCAGTTTAGGGCACACTGAAGCTTTCTTT 12 NA TRBJ1-1 TRBV12-3/TRBV12-4 NA
CASGLGHTEAFF TGTGCTAGTGGTTTGGGGCACACTGAAGCTTTCTTT 12 NA TRBJ1-1 TRBV12-5 NA
CASSPGARTSYEQYF TGTGCCAGCTCACCAGGGGCTAGGACATCCTACGAGCAGTACTTC 15 NA TRBJ2-7 TRBV18 NA
CASSATGGRFPGELFF TGTGCCAGCAGCGCCACAGGGGGGCGTTTCCCCGGGGAGCTGTTTTTT 16 TRBD1 TRBJ2-2 TRBV9 NA
CASSLGQGGGYGYTF TGTGCCAGCAGCTTAGGCCAAGGGGGCGGCTATGGCTACACCTTC 15 TRBD1 TRBJ1-2 TRBV7-9 NA
CASSWLAGAGETQYF TGCGCCAGCAGCTGGCTAGCGGGAGCCGGGGAGACCCAGTACTTC 15 TRBD2 TRBJ2-5 TRBV5-1 NA
CASSVEWQQYF TGTGCCAGCAGCGTCGAATGGCAGCAGTACTTC 11 NA TRBJ2-7 TRBV7-2 NA
CASSLPRTGGSSPLHF TGTGCCAGCAGCTTGCCACGGACAGGGGGAAGTTCACCCCTCCACTTT 16 TRBD1 TRBJ1-6 TRBV5-4 NA
CASRFTGESPLHF TGTGCCAGCAGATTTACAGGGGAATCACCCCTCCACTTT 13 TRBD1 TRBJ1-6 TRBV6-4 NA
CASSFERRGDTIYF TGTGCCAGCAGTTTTGAAAGGCGGGGAGACACCATATATTTT 14 NA TRBJ1-3 TRBV27 NA
CSAPRGTEAFF TGCAGTGCACCCCGGGGGACTGAAGCTTTCTTT 11 NA TRBJ1-1 TRBV20-1 NA
CASSVQGAIRGYTF TGTGCCAGTAGTGTACAGGGGGCGATTCGGGGCTACACCTTC 14 TRBD1 TRBJ1-2 TRBV19 NA
CATSRGAAGDGYTF TGTGCCACCAGCAGAGGGGCGGCAGGGGATGGCTACACCTTC 14 NA TRBJ1-2 TRBV15 NA
CASRDRGFNTEAFF TGTGCCAGTAGGGACAGGGGGTTCAACACTGAAGCTTTCTTT 14 TRBD1 TRBJ1-1 TRBV19 NA
CSVEEGLAGGELFF TGCAGCGTTGAAGAGGGACTAGCGGGAGGGGAGCTGTTTTTT 14 TRBD2 TRBJ2-2 TRBV29-1 NA
CASSLKGGGEAGANVLTF TGTGCCAGCAGCTTAAAAGGAGGGGGCGAAGCTGGGGCCAACGTCCTGACTTTC 18 NA TRBJ2-6 TRBV7-9 few
CAISTGGSDTQYF TGTGCCATCAGCACAGGGGGCTCAGATACGCAGTATTTT 13 TRBD1 TRBJ2-3 TRBV2 NA
CASSMTGQTDTQYF TGCGCCAGCTCCATGACAGGCCAAACAGATACGCAGTATTTT 14 NA TRBJ2-3 TRBV5-1 NA
CASSQYDSGELFF TGTGCCAGCTCTCAATACGACAGCGGGGAGCTGTTTTTT 13 NA TRBJ2-2 TRBV18 NA
CASSLRGRVDTYEQYF TGTGCCAGCAGCTTGAGGGGCAGGGTGGACACCTACGAGCAGTACTTC 16 NA TRBJ2-7 TRBV5-5 NA
CASSPHISGSGYTF TGTGCCAGCAGCCCCCACATCTCCGGGAGCGGCTACACCTTC 14 NA TRBJ1-2 TRBV7-2 NA
CASSRQGRNEQFF TGTGCCAGCAGCAGACAGGGTAGGAATGAGCAGTTCTTC 13 TRBD1 TRBJ2-1 TRBV6-5 NA
CASSPRPGGRDEQYF TGTGCCAGCAGTCCCCGGCCCGGGGGGAGGGACGAGCAGTACTTC 15 TRBD2 TRBJ2-7 TRBV27 NA
CASTSRQGNYEQYF TGTGCCAGCACCTCCAGACAGGGTAACTACGAGCAGTACTTC 14 TRBD1 TRBJ2-7 TRBV2 NA
CASSFSGAGNTIYF TGTGCCAGCAGTTTTTCAGGGGCCGGAAACACCATATATTTT 14 NA TRBJ1-3 TRBV27 few
CASRTADNSPLHF TGTGCCAGTCGGACAGCTGATAATTCACCCCTCCACTTT 13 NA TRBJ1-6 TRBV6-6 once
CASTDRGGRDTQYF TGTGCCAGCACCGACCGGGGGGGGCGAGATACGCAGTATTTT 14 TRBD2 TRBJ2-3 TRBV13 NA